This TCR beta chain was captured by sequencing in a study of regulatory T cells in long-lasting Graves disease. Germline V gene sequence: CDR1 MDHEN, CDR2 SYDVKM. The CDR3 loop spans 17 amino acids. With 6 bases clipped from V and 5 bases from J, the junction kept 18 bases outside the gene matches. Described time point: newly diagnosed GD, antithyroid drugs for less than 3 months. From PBMCs, RNA was extracted and then used to make the TCR library. iRepertoire HTBI primers and Arm-PCR of CDR3 regions built TCR beta libraries. TCRdb redid the calling of the multiplex PCR reads with MiXCR, one entry per CDR3 protein. In the table there are about 460,000 distinct CDR3 sequences, about 14% of which are singletons. These data are also associated with another study on T cells in Graves' hyperthyroidism and ophthalmopathy.

The receptor's source is a woman aged 50 to 65 with Graves disease. This chain connects TRBV28 to TRBJ2-5; 7 nucleotides line up with TRBD1. The material sequenced was peripheral blood mononuclear cells (PBMCs), taken at new diagnosis, from a patient treated with antithyroid drugs. The CDR3 protein is CASSLIAGDRNRETQYF. The CDR3 nucleotides are TGTGCCAGCAGCCTTATAGCCGGGGACAGAAACCGGGAGACCCAGTACTTC. The entire variable domain, with the rest obtained from reference TRBV28 and TRBJ2-5, is as follows: DVKVTQSSRYLVKRTGEKVFLECVQDMDHENMFWYRQDPGLGLRLIYFSYDVKMKEKGDIPEGYSVSREKKERFSLILESASTNQTSMYLCASSLIAGDRNRETQYFGPGTRLLVL.